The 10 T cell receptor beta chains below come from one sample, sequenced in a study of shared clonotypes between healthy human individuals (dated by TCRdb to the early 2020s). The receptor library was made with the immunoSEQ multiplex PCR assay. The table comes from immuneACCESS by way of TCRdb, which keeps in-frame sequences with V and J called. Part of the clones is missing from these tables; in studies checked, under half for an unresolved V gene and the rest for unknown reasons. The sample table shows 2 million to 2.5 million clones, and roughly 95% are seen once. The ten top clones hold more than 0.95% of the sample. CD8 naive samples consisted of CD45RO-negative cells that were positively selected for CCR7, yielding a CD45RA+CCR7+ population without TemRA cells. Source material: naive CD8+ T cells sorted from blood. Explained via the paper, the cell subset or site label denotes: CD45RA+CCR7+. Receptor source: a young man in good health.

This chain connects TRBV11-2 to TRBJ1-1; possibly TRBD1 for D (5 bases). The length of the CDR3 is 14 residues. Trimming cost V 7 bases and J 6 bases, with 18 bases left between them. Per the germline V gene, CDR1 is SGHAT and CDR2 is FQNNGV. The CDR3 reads CASTHGALGAEAFF. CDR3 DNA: TGTGCCAGCACCCACGGGGCTTTGGGCGCTGAAGCTTTCTTT.

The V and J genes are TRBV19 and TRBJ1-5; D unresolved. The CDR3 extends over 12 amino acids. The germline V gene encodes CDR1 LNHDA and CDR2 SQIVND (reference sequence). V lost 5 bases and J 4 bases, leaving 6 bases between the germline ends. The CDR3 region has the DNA TGTGCCAGTAGTGTGGGGAATCAGCCCCAGCATTTT. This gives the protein CASSVGNQPQHF.

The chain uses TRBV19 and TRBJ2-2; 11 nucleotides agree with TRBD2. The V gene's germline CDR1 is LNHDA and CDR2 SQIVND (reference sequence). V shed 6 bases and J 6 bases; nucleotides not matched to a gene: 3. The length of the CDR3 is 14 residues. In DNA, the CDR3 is TGTGCCAGTAGGACACTAGCGGGAGCCGGGGAGCTGTTTTTT. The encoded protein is CASRTLAGAGELFF.

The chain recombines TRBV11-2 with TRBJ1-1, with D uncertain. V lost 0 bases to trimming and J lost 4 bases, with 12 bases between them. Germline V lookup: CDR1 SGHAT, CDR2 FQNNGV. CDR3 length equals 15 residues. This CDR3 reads CASSLELSWGTEAFF. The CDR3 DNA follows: TGTGCCAGCAGCTTAGAATTAAGCTGGGGCACTGAAGCTTTCTTT.

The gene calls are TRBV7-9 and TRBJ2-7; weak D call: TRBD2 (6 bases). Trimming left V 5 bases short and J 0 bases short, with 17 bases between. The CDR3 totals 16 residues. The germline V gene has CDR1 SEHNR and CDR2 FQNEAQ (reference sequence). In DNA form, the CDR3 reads TGTGCCAGCAGCCCCATTGGGACTGGACTCTCCTACGAGCAGTACTTC. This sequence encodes CASSPIGTGLSYEQYF.

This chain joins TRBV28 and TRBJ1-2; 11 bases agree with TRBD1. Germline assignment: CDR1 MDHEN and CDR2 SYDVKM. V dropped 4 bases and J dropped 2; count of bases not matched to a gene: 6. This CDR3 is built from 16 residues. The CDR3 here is CASSSPRTGGNYGYTF. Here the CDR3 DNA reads TGTGCCAGCAGTTCCCCCCGGACAGGGGGCAACTATGGCTACACCTTC.

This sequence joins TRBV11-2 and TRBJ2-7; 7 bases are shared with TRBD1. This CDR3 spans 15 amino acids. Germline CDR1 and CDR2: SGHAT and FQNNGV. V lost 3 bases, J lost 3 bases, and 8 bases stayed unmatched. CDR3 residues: CASSFPWGTDYEQYF. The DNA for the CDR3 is TGTGCCAGCAGCTTCCCCTGGGGGACAGACTACGAGCAGTACTTC.

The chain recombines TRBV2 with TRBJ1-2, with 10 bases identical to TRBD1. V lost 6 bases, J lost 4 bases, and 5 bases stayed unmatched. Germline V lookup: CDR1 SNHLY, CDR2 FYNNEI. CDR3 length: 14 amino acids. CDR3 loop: CASSPWTGGYGYTF. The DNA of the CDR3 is TGTGCCAGCAGCCCCTGGACAGGGGGCTATGGCTACACCTTC.

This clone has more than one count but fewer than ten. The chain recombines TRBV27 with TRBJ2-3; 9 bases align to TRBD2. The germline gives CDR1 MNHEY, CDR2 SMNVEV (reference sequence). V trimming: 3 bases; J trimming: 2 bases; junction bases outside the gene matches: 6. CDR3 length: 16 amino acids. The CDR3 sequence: CASSFDSGGLTDTQYF. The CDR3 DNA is TGTGCCAGCAGTTTTGATAGCGGGGGACTCACAGATACGCAGTATTTT.

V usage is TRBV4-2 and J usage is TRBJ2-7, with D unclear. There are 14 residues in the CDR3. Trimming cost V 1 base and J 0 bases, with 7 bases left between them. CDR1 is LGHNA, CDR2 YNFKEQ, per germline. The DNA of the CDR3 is TGTGCCAGCAGCCAAGTTCTCGGCTCCTACGAGCAGTACTTC. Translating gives CASSQVLGSYEQYF.